This section outlines one TCR beta chain sequence together with its context. Its cognate antigen is unknown. Use of 60 Vbeta and 13 Jbeta primers characterized the PCR. Here immunoSEQ multiplex PCR was the method, and the copy in TCRdb shows in-frame clones only, minus some. The table lists about 150,000 clones, about 60% of them singletons. The CDR3 consists of 17 residues. In germline, CDR1 is MDHEN, CDR2 SYDVKM. Germline trimming cut 4 bases from V and 0 bases from J; bases unmatched to any gene: 11. This record belongs to a study of cytomegalovirus exposure and HLA in healthy donors. Looking at the study overall: Approximately 80 million unique TCRs from HLA-typed donors were held in an early data release.

Findings of the study overall: Indistinguishable V segments, including TRBV6-2 and TRBV6-3, were excluded. The study recorded 150 to 200 TCR beta chains that were cytomegalovirus-associated. A later analysis found TCR association rates differed by HLA locus, highest for DRB1 and lowest for HLA-C.

Sequencing used PBMCs. This rearrangement joins TRBV28 to TRBJ1-1, with 7 bases aligning to TRBD1. This clonotype originated in a woman aged 60-75 years in good health and CMV-seropositive. The CDR3 DNA is TGTGCCAGCAGTTCACCCGGGACAGCAAGCATGAACACTGAAGCTTTCTTT. This codes for CASSSPGTASMNTEAFF.